This TCR beta chain was sequenced in a study of control samples from healthy donors and cancer patients. Repertoires were generated with immunoSEQ multiplex PCR, while TCRdb's copy carries only in-frame clones and drops some. Of about 160,000 clones in the sample, about 95% were seen once. The CDR3 length is 12 residues. Trimming pared 4 bases from V and 9 bases from J, leaving 13 bases between. The germline CDR1 and CDR2 sequences are LGHDT and YNNKEL (reference sequence). This sequence joins TRBV3-1 (or the pseudogene TRBV3-2) and TRBJ2-7; D ambiguous. Specimen: PBMCs. This TCR came from a man aged 60 to 75 with colorectal cancer. CDR3 in amino acids: CASSPGSFGQYF. The CDR3 DNA sequence: TGTGCCAGCAGCCCCGGATCCTTTGGGCAGTACTTC.